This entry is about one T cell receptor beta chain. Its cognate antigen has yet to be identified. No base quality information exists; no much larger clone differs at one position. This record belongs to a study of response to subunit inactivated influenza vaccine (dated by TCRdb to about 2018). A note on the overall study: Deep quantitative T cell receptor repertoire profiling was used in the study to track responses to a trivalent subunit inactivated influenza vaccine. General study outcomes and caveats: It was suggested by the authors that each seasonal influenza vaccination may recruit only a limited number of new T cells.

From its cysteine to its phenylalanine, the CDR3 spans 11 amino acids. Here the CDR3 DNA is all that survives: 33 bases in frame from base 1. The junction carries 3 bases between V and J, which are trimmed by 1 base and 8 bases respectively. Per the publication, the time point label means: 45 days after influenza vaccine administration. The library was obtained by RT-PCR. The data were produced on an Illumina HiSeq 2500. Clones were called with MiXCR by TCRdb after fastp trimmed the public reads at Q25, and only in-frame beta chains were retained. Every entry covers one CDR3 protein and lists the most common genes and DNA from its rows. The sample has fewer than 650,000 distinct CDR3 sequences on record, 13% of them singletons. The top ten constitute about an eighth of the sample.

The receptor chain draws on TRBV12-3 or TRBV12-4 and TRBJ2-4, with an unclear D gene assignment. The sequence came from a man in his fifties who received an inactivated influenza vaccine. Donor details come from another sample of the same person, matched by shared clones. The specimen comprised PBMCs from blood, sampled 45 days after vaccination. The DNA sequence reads TGTGCCAGCAGTTTAGGGTACATTCAGTACTTC. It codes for CASSLGYIQYF.